These 23 T cell receptor beta chains were all obtained from the same sample, sequenced in a study of shared T cell receptors in the human thymus. The protocol was immunoSEQ multiplex PCR, while the TCRdb copy is restricted to in-frame clones and leaves out a portion. Of about 610,000 clones in the sample, approximately 88% were seen once. A further study also used this sample, focusing on human thymus T cells.

Sequenced sample: thymocytes. The source of these receptors is a boy in the first two years of life with a congenital heart defect.

The rearrangement uses TRBV29-1 and TRBJ2-7; TRBD2 matches at 8 bases. Unmatched junction bases numbered 4, after V lost 5 bases and J lost 1 base. The V gene's germline CDR1 is SQVTM and CDR2 ANQGSEA. The CDR3 sequence is 13 residues long. In nucleotides, the CDR3 is TGCAGCGTTCCCAGCGGGAGATCCTACGAGCAGTACTTC. Amino acids: CSVPSGRSYEQYF.

This chain links TRBV7-2 with TRBJ2-7; a weak D match, TRBD2 (5 bases). The V end lost 1 base, the J end lost 11 bases, and 12 bases lay between the germline ends. CDR3 length equals 12 residues. CDR1 is SGHTA and CDR2 is FQGNSA in the germline V gene. The CDR3 DNA is TGTGCCAGCAGCTTAGAGCACGGGGTGAAGTACTTC. Protein sequence: CASSLEHGVKYF.

The chain is built from TRBV4-3 and TRBJ1-2; 8 nucleotides align to TRBD1. From germline, CDR1 is LGHNA and CDR2 YSLEER. The CDR3 covers 16 residues. Trimming cost V 0 bases and J 4 bases; bases outside gene matches: 7. Here the CDR3 DNA reads TGCGCCAGCAGCCAAGATTGCCAGGGGGCATCCTATGGCTACACCTTC. Encoded protein: CASSQDCQGASYGYTF.

The rearrangement links TRBV7-9 to TRBJ2-7, with 10 nucleotides matching TRBD1. The trim removed 5 bases at V and 5 bases at J, leaving 6 bases unmatched. This CDR3 is 14 amino acids long. Germline CDR1 reads SEHNR; CDR2 reads FQNEAQ (reference sequence). CDR3: CASSHRDRGHEQYF. As DNA, the CDR3 is TGTGCCAGCAGCCATCGGGACAGGGGACACGAGCAGTACTTC.

The rearrangement joins TRBV19 to TRBJ1-5, with unresolved D. Trimming removed 6 bases from V and 5 bases from J, with 20 bases in between. CDR3 length: 16 amino acids. The germline V gene encodes CDR1 LNHDA and CDR2 SQIVND (reference sequence). CDR3 protein: CASRRAREVGYQPQHF. CDR3 nucleotide sequence: TGTGCCAGTAGGAGGGCACGGGAGGTGGGGTATCAGCCCCAGCATTTT.

The V call is TRBV28, the J call TRBJ2-3, with 14 bases that match TRBD2. Looked up from germline, CDR1 is MDHEN and CDR2 is SYDVKM. Trimming cost V 5 bases and J 4 bases; bases outside gene matches: 11. CDR3 length: 18 residues. This CDR3 is CASSGPHGTSGSPDTQYF. In DNA form, the CDR3 reads TGTGCCAGCAGTGGGCCCCACGGGACTAGCGGGAGCCCAGATACGCAGTATTTT.

J is TRBJ2-3 and V is TRBV7-2; TRBD2 matches 13 bases. CDR1 and CDR2 from the germline V gene are SGHTA and FQGNSA. The CDR3 contains 16 residues. V shed 3 bases and J 4 bases; nucleotides not matched to a gene: 4. The CDR3 nucleotides are TGTGCCAGCAGCTTTCGGACTAGCGGGGGCGCAGATACGCAGTATTTT. Its translation is CASSFRTSGGADTQYF. The whole variable domain, filled in from reference TRBV7-2 and TRBJ2-3, reads GAGVSQSPSNKVTEKGKDVELRCDPISGHTALYWYRQSLGQGLEFLIYFQGNSAPDKSGLPSDRFSAERTGGSVSTLTIQRTQQEDSAVYLCASSFRTSGGADTQYFGPGTRLTVL.

V is TRBV6-5 and J is TRBJ1-4, with 8 bases fitting TRBD1. Germline CDR1 MNHEY, CDR2 SVGAGI. The CDR3 runs to 15 residues. J lost 5 bases, V lost 6 bases, and 8 bases had no gene match. The chain's CDR3 is CASRRTGKANEKLFF. The CDR3 coding sequence is TGTGCCAGCAGGCGGACAGGGAAAGCAAATGAAAAACTGTTTTTT.

The chain carries TRBV5-5 and TRBJ2-3; tentative D call: TRBD1 (5 bases). Germline V gene lookup returns CDR1 SGHKS and CDR2 YYEKEE (reference sequence). The germline V and J ends were trimmed by 3 bases and 0 bases, with 8 bases remaining between them. This CDR3 has 14 residues. CDR3 in amino acids: CASSSTASTDTQYF. In DNA form, the CDR3 reads TGTGCCAGCAGCTCGACAGCTAGCACAGATACGCAGTATTTT.

This clone was counted once. The rearrangement joins TRBV30 to TRBJ2-5; 7 bases fit TRBD2. This CDR3 comprises 13 residues. V gave up 1 base and J gave up 3 bases; unmatched junction bases: 2. Germline V CDR1 and CDR2: GTSNPN, SVGIG (reference sequence). The CDR3 sequence is CAWSAAGEETQYF. As DNA, the CDR3 is TGTGCCTGGAGTGCGGCGGGAGAAGAGACCCAGTACTTC.

V and J are TRBV5-4 and TRBJ2-1; maybe TRBD2 (5 bases). This CDR3 has 15 amino acids. Looked up from germline, CDR1 is SGHNT and CDR2 is YYREEE (reference sequence). V was pared by 4 bases and J by 0 bases, with 11 bases between. CDR3 sequence (DNA): TGTGCCAGCAGCCAACGGACTTACTCCTACAATGAGCAGTTCTTC. Translating it yields CASSQRTYSYNEQFF. Complete variable domain (other parts from reference TRBV5-4 and TRBJ2-1): ETGVTQSPTHLIKTRGQQVTLRCSSQSGHNTVSWYQQALGQGPQFIFQYYREEENGRGNFPPRFSGLQFPNYSSELNVNALELDDSALYLCASSQRTYSYNEQFFGPGTRLTVL.

V is TRBV30 and J is TRBJ2-3; TRBD2 matches 11 bases. Losses at the gene ends were 0 bases for V and 5 bases for J; bases not matched to a gene: 4. Germline CDR1 is GTSNPN and CDR2 is SVGIG (reference sequence). There are 15 residues in the CDR3. The CDR3 DNA is TGTGCCTGGAGTGTGGGCCTAGCGGGAGGAGATACGCAGTATTTT. It specifies CAWSVGLAGGDTQYF.

The chain recombines TRBV4-3 with TRBJ2-7, with D tentatively TRBD2 (5 bases). Germline assignment: CDR1 LGHNA and CDR2 YSLEER. This CDR3 is 11 amino acids long. V was shortened by 3 bases and J by 10 bases, with 10 bases between the two germline ends. The CDR3 DNA is TGCGCCAGCAGCCAGGGGAGCGTTCAGTACTTC. Translating gives CASSQGSVQYF.

The genes are TRBV5-8 and TRBJ2-1, with 9 bases lining up with TRBD1. CDR1 is SGHTS, CDR2 YDEGEE, per germline. The CDR3 loop spans 17 amino acids. The V gene end was trimmed by 2 bases and the J gene end by 4 bases; junction bases not matched to a gene: 10. The CDR3 coding sequence is TGTGCCAGCAGCTTACTACAGGGGGCGAAGGGTTACAATGAGCAGTTCTTC. It encodes CASSLLQGAKGYNEQFF.

A single count supports this clone. The rearrangement uses TRBV28 and TRBJ2-7; 9 bases are a match to TRBD1. CDR3 length: 15 residues. CDR1 is MDHEN, CDR2 SYDVKM, per germline. J lost 4 bases, V lost 4 bases, and 8 bases had no gene match. The CDR3 here is CASSCRGQGYYEQYF. In DNA, the CDR3 is TGTGCCAGCAGTTGTAGAGGACAGGGGTATTACGAGCAGTACTTC.

The rearrangement uses TRBV4-2 and TRBJ2-3; 8 nucleotides line up with TRBD2. Trimming took 1 base from V and 2 from J; bases not matched to a gene: 5. The CDR3 is 16 residues long. Germline V gene lookup returns CDR1 LGHNA and CDR2 YNFKEQ. CDR3 nucleotides: TGTGCCAGCAGCCAAGGCCTAGCGGGCCTCACAGATACGCAGTATTTT. Translating it yields CASSQGLAGLTDTQYF.

The rearrangement joins TRBV13 to TRBJ1-2; a weak D match, TRBD1 (5 bases). The CDR3 runs 15 residues. Trimming left V 5 bases short and J 3 bases short, with 16 bases between. Germline-derived CDR1 and CDR2 are PRHDT and FYEKMQ (reference sequence). CDR3 in DNA: TGTGCCAGCAGCCCCATCCCGACAGTTGACTATGGCTACACCTTC. This gives the protein CASSPIPTVDYGYTF.

DNA for the CDR3: TGTGCCAGCAGCCAAGAGGGGATGGGACTAGCGGGGGACGAGCAGGTCAATGAGCAGTTCTTC. It translates to CASSQEGMGLAGDEQVNEQFF. The chain combines TRBV4-2 with TRBJ2-1; the match to TRBD2 covers 14 bases. Per the germline V gene, CDR1 is LGHNA and CDR2 is YNFKEQ. V dropped 0 bases and J dropped 6; count of bases not matched to a gene: 16. The length of the CDR3 is 21 residues.

This clone was seen once. This chain connects TRBV5-4 to TRBJ1-2; 12 bases agree with TRBD1. Germline CDR1 SGHNT, CDR2 YYREEE (reference sequence). The CDR3 runs 15 residues. V lost 4 bases and J lost 8; bases outside the gene matches: 9. In nucleotides, the CDR3 is TGTGCCAGCAGCCACCCGGGACAGGGGGCTGAAGGCTACACCTTC. Its translation is CASSHPGQGAEGYTF.

The sample holds a few counts of this clone. V is TRBV6-5 and J is TRBJ2-5, with TRBD2 matching over 8 bases. The junction had 7 bases not matched to a gene; V was cut back by 1 base and J by 9 bases. This CDR3 comprises 14 residues. Germline assignment: CDR1 MNHEY and CDR2 SVGAGI. CDR3 DNA: TGTGCCAGCAGTTACTGGGCCGCCGGGGGGGCCCAGTACTTC. This translates into CASSYWAAGGAQYF.

The chain is built from TRBV6-5 and TRBJ2-5; D possibly corresponds to TRBD2 (6 bases). V dropped 3 bases and J dropped 2 bases, with 10 bases sitting between them. Germline-derived CDR1 and CDR2 are MNHEY and SVGAGI. The CDR3 sequence is 14 residues long. CDR3 in DNA: TGTGCCAGCAGTTATAGTGGAGGGCAAGAGACCCAGTACTTC. It encodes CASSYSGGQETQYF.

The genes are TRBV5-4 and TRBJ2-6; tentative D call: TRBD1 (5 bases). Germline V gene sequence: CDR1 SGHNT, CDR2 YYREEE (reference sequence). The germline V and J ends were trimmed by 4 bases and 0 bases, with 5 bases remaining between them. The CDR3 runs to 14 residues. The CDR3, as DNA: TGTGCCAGCAGCACAGGCTCTGGGGCCAACGTCCTGACTTTC. Translating it yields CASSTGSGANVLTF. The variable domain in full, with the rest retrieved from reference TRBV5-4 and TRBJ2-6, is ETGVTQSPTHLIKTRGQQVTLRCSSQSGHNTVSWYQQALGQGPQFIFQYYREEENGRGNFPPRFSGLQFPNYSSELNVNALELDDSALYLCASSTGSGANVLTFGAGSRLTVL.

The chain uses TRBV28 and TRBJ2-1, with 7 nucleotides matching TRBD2. CDR3 length: 15 amino acids. Losses at the gene ends were 1 base for V and 5 bases for J; bases not matched to a gene: 5. The germline V gene encodes CDR1 MDHEN and CDR2 SYDVKM. In nucleotides, the CDR3 is TGTGCCAGCAGTTTATTGCGGGAGCGGAACAATGAGCAGTTCTTC. This encodes CASSLLRERNNEQFF.